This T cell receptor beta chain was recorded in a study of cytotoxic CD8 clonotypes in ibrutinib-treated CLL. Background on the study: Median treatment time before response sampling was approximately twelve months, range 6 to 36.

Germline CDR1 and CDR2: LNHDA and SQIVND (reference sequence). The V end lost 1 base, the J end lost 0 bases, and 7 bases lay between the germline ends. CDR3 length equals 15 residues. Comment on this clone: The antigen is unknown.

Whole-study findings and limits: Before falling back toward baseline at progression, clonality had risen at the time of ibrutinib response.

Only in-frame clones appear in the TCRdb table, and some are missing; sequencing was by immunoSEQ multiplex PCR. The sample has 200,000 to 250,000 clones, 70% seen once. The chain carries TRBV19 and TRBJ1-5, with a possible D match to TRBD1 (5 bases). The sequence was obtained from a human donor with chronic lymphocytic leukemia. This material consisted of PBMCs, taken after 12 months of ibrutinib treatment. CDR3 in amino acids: CASSIVTGSNQPQHF. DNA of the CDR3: TGTGCCAGTAGTATAGTTACAGGTAGCAATCAGCCCCAGCATTTT.